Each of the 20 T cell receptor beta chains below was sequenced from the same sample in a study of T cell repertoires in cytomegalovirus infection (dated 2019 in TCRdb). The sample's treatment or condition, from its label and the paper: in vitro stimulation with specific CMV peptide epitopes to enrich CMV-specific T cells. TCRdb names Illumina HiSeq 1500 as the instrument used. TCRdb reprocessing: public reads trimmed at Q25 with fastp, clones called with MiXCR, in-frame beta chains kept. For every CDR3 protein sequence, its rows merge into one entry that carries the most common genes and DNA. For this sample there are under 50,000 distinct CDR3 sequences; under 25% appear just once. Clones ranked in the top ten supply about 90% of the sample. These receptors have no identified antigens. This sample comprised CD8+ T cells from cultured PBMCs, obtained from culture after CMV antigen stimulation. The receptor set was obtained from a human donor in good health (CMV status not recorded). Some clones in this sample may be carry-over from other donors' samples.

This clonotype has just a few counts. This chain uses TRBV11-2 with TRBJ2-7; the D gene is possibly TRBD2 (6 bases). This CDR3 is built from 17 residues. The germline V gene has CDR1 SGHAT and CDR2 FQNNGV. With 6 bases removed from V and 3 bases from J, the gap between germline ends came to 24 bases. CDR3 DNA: TGTGCCAGCAGTCAACCTCTCGGGCGCGGACTAAACTACGAGCAGTACTTC. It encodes CASSQPLGRGLNYEQYF.

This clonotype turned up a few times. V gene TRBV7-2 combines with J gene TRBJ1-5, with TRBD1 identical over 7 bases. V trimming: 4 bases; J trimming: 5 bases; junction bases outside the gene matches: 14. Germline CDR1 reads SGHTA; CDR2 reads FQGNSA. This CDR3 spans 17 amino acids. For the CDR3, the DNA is TGTGCCAGCAGCTGGACAGGACTGAATTATGCCGATCAGCCCCAGCATTTT. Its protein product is CASSWTGLNYADQPQHF.

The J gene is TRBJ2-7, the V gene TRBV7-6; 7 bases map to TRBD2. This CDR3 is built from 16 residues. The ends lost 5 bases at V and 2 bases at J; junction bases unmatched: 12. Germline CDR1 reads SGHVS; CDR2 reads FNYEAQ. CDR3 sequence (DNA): TGTGCCAGCAGCCCGGGGGAGGGTGAGTCGACCTACGAGCAGTACTTC. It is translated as CASSPGEGESTYEQYF.

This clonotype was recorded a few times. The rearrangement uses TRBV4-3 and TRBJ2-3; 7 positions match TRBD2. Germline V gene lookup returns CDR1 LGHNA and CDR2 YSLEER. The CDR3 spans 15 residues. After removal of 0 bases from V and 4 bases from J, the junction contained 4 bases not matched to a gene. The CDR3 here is CASSQDGREADTQYF. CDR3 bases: TGCGCCAGCAGCCAAGATGGGAGGGAGGCAGATACGCAGTATTTT.

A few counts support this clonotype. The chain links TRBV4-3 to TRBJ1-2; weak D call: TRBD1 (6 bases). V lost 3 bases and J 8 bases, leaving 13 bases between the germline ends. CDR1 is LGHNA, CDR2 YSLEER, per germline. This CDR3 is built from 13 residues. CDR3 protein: CASSHIQGDGYTF. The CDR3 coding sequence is TGCGCCAGCAGCCACATACAGGGTGACGGCTACACCTTC.

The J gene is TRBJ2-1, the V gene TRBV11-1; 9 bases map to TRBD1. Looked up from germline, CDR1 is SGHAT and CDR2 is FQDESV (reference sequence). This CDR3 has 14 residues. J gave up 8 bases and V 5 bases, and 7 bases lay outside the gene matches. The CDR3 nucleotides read TGTGCCAGCAGCATGGACAGGGGAGGGGATGAGCAGTTCTTC. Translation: CASSMDRGGDEQFF.

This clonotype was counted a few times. CDR3 coding DNA: TGTGCCAGCAGTACCAGAGCGGAGCAGTTCTTC. Translated: CASSTRAEQFF. The rearrangement links TRBV6-1 to TRBJ2-1; no firm D call. CDR1 is MNHNS and CDR2 is SASEGT in the germline V gene. The ends were cut back, 5 bases at V and 10 bases at J, with 9 bases in the middle. The CDR3 consists of 11 residues.

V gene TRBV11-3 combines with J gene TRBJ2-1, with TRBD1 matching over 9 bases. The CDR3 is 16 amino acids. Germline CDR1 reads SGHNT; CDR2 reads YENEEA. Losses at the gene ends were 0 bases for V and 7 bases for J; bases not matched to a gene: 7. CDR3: CASSLDGQGPKNEQFF. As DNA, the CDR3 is TGTGCCAGCAGCTTAGATGGACAGGGGCCTAAAAATGAGCAGTTCTTC.

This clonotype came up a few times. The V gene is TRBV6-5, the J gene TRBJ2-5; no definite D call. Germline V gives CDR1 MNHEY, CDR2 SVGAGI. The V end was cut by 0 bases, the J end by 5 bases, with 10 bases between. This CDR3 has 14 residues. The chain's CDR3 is CASSYSIPRETQYF. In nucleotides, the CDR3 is TGTGCCAGCAGTTACTCGATCCCCAGGGAGACCCAGTACTTC.

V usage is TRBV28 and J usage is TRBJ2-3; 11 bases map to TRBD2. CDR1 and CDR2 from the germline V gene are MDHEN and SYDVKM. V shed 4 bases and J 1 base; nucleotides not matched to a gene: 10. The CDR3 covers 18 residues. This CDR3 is CASSSPPLAGGRTDTQYF. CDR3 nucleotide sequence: TGTGCCAGCAGTTCCCCCCCGCTAGCGGGAGGACGCACAGATACGCAGTATTTT.

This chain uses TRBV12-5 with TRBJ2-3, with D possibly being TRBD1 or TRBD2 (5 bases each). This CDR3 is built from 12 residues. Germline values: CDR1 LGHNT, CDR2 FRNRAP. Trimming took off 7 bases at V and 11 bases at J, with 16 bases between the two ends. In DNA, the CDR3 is TGTGCTAGTGCCACGCCGGGGACGGGGCAGTATTTT. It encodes CASATPGTGQYF.

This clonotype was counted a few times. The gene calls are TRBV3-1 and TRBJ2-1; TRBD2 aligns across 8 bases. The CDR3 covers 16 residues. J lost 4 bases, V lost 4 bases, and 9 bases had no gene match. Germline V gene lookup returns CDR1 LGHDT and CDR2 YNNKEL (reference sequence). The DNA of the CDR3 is TGTGCCAGCAGCCGAGAACTAGCGGCTGCGTACAATGAGCAGTTCTTC. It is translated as CASSRELAAAYNEQFF.

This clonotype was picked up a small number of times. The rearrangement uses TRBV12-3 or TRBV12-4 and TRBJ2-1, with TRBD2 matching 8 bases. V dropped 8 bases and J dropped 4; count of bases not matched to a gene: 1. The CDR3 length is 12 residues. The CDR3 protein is CASGTSYNEQFF. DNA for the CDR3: TGTGCCAGCGGGACTAGTTACAATGAGCAGTTCTTC.

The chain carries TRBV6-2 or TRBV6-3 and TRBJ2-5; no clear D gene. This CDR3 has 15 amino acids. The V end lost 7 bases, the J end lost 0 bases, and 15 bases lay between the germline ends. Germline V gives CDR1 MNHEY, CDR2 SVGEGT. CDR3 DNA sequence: TGTGCCAGCAATAGAGCCTTAGGGTACCAAGAGACCCAGTACTTC. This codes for CASNRALGYQETQYF.

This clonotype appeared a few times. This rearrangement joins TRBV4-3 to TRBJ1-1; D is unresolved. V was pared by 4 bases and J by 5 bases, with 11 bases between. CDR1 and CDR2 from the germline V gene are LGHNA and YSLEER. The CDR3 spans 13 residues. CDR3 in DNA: TGCGCCAGCAGCCCCACTCACGGAACTGAAGCTTTCTTT. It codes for CASSPTHGTEAFF.

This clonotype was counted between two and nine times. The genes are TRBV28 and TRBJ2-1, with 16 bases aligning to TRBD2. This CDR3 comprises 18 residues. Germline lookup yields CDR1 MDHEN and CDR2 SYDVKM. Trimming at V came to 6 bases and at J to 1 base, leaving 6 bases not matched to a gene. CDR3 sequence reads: CASRSGLAGGWSYNEQFF. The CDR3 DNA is TGTGCCAGCAGATCGGGACTAGCGGGAGGGTGGTCCTACAATGAGCAGTTCTTC. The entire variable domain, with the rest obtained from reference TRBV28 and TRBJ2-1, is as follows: DVKVTQSSRYLVKRTGEKVFLECVQDMDHENMFWYRQDPGLGLRLIYFSYDVKMKEKGDIPEGYSVSREKKERFSLILESASTNQTSMYLCASRSGLAGGWSYNEQFFGPGTRLTVL.

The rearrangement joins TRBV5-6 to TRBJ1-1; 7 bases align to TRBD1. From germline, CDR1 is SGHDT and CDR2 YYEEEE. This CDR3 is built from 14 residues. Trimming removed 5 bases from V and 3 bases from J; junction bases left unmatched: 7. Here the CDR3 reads CASRETGTDTEAFF. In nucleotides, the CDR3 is TGTGCCAGCAGGGAGACAGGGACGGACACTGAAGCTTTCTTT.

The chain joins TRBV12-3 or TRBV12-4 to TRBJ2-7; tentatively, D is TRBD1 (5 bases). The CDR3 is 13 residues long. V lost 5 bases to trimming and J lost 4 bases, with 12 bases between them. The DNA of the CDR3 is TGTGCCAGCAGTAGGGGCCCCTCGTACGAGCAGTACTTC. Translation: CASSRGPSYEQYF.

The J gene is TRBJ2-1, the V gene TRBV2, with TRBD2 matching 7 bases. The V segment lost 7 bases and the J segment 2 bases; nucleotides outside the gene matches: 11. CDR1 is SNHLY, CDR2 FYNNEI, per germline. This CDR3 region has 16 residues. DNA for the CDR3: TGTGCCAGCAAACAGAGGCGGGAGAGGACCTACAATGAGCAGTTCTTC. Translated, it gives CASKQRRERTYNEQFF.

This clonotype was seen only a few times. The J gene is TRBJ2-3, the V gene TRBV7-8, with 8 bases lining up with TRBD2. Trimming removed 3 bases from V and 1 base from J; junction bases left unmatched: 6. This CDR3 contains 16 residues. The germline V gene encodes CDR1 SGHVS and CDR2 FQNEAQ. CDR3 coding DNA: TGTGCCAGCAGCTTGGTTCGGGGGGGACGCACAGATACGCAGTATTTT. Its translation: CASSLVRGGRTDTQYF. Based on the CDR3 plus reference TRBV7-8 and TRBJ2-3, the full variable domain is GAGVSQSPRYKVAKRGQDVALRCDPISGHVSLFWYQQALGQGPEFLTYFQNEAQLDKSGLPSDRFFAERPEGSVSTLKIQRTQQEDSAVYLCASSLVRGGRTDTQYFGPGTRLTVL.